The source of this T cell receptor (beta chain) is a study of tumor-infiltrating lymphocytes in primary liver carcinoma. At the level of the study: Stage T1-T3 N0M0 and a size of roughly 4.2 to 10 cm characterized the tumors.

Both blood RNA, taken from unsorted whole blood, and germline DNA were extracted. As for this clonotype: One end of the junction does not line up with germline, which may come from a read error.

From germline, CDR1 is MDHEN and CDR2 SYDVKM. CDR3 size: 16 residues. TCR beta cDNA was made from 500 ng total RNA with a constant-region primer. Three rounds of nested multiplex PCR with slightly modified ARM-PCR produced TCR beta libraries. The first two PCR rounds used TRBV1-TRBV30 primers with a Cbeta primer, around 10 cycles each. TCRdb analysed the multiplex PCR reads with MiXCR anew, one entry per CDR3 protein. The table lists 300,000 to 400,000 distinct CDR3 sequences, approximately 60% of them singletons. The chain combines TRBV28 with TRBJ2-2; 11 bases line up with TRBD2. This TCR derives from a man aged 35 to 55 with primary liver carcinoma and hepatitis B virus infection. Sequencing was carried out using peripheral blood. In DNA, the CDR3 is TGTGTCAGCAGGATTAGCGGGAGGGGGAGCACCGGGGAGCTGTTTTTT. Its translation is CVSRISGRGSTGELFF.